The clone carrying this T cell receptor beta chain was seen a handful of times. Expressed TCRB transcripts were sequenced after all isolated RNA was converted to cDNA. Naive, central memory and regulatory T cell samples averaged about 3.57 million reads. Sequencing was performed with immunoSEQ multiplex PCR; in TCRdb, only in-frame clones are kept and a portion is missing. The table lists about 330,000 clones, about 10% of them singletons. This entry belongs to a study of beta chain features in type 1 diabetes. The sample was naive CD4+ T cells from blood. This TCR was sampled from a woman aged 25 to 39 in good health.

The CDR3: CASSYSGTGVDIQYF. The CDR3 DNA reads as TGTGCCAGCAGTTACTCTGGGACAGGGGTGGACATTCAGTACTTC. V gene TRBV6-5 combines with J gene TRBJ2-4, with 10 bases fitting TRBD1. Losses at the gene ends were 0 bases for V and 8 bases for J; bases not matched to a gene: 4. CDR1 and CDR2 (germline): MNHEY, SVGAGI. There are 15 residues in the CDR3.